A selection of T cell receptor beta chains follows, all from one sample in a study of control samples from healthy donors and cancer patients. Here immunoSEQ multiplex PCR was the method, and the copy in TCRdb shows in-frame clones only, minus some. Of fewer than 85,000 clones in the sample, almost 95% were seen once. The sequencing sample was made of blood. These receptors all come from a woman aged 60-70 years in good health. Both conserved end residues are part of each CDR3. D genes are given only for firm matches. Clone size is stated in some rows and not others, as once, few, many or a class when expanded.

J gene | clone size | D gene | V gene | CDR3 protein | CDR3 DNA
TRBJ1-1 | - | - | TRBV6-4 | CASRPEPGWTEAFF | TGTGCCAGCAGACCCGAACCGGGTTGGACTGAAGCTTTCTTT
TRBJ2-3 | once | - | TRBV6-5 | CASSYSQLSTDTQYF | TGTGCCAGCAGTTACTCACAGCTAAGCACAGATACGCAGTATTTT
TRBJ2-6 | once | - | TRBV2 | CASTIGFSGANVLTF | TGTGCCAGCACCATAGGGTTCTCTGGGGCCAACGTCCTGACTTTC
TRBJ2-3 | - | - | TRBV28 | CASGLDTDTQYF | TGTGCCAGCGGGCTAGACACAGATACGCAGTATTTT
TRBJ1-1 | - | - | TRBV11-3 | CASSLGAETEAFF | TGTGCCAGCAGCTTAGGGGCAGAGACTGAAGCTTTCTTT
TRBJ2-3 | - | TRBD2 | TRBV11-2 | CASRHPLGGRVTDTQYF | TGTGCCAGCAGACACCCCCTCGGCGGGAGGGTGACAGATACGCAGTATTTT
TRBJ2-7 | - | - | TRBV9 | CASSARLGGEQYF | TGTGCCAGCAGCGCCCGACTAGGCGGCGAGCAGTACTTC
TRBJ2-7 | once | - | TRBV27 | CASSTSRDSSYEQYF | TGTGCCAGCAGTACCTCCAGAGACTCATCCTACGAGCAGTACTTC
TRBJ2-2 | - | - | TRBV5-1 | CASILSGELFF | TGCGCCAGCATACTCTCCGGGGAGCTGTTTTTT
TRBJ2-2 | few | TRBD1 | TRBV7-3 | CASSPRQGAHTGELFF | TGTGCCAGCAGCCCCCGACAGGGGGCGCACACCGGGGAGCTGTTTTTT
TRBJ2-5 | - | - | TRBV24-1 | CATSEGYQETQYF | TGTGCCACCAGTGAGGGGTATCAAGAGACCCAGTACTTC
TRBJ1-6 | - | - | TRBV5-1 | CASSTGTPLGSPLHF | TGCGCCAGCAGCACCGGGACGCCTCTCGGGTCACCCCTCCACTTT
TRBJ1-1 | - | - | TRBV18 | CASSPPSTELNTEAFF | TGTGCCAGCTCACCCCCCTCGACAGAGTTGAACACTGAAGCTTTCTTT
TRBJ1-2 | - | - | TRBV12-3/TRBV12-4 | CASSPLRATGYTF | TGTGCCAGCAGTCCACTGAGGGCTACTGGCTACACCTTC
TRBJ2-5 | - | TRBD2 | TRBV9 | CASSPGLHLAGSETQYF | TGTGCCAGCAGCCCCGGCCTTCATTTAGCGGGATCCGAGACCCAGTACTTC
TRBJ2-5 | - | - | TRBV5-1 | CASSLSGGLGETQYF | TGCGCCAGCAGCTTGTCTGGGGGGCTCGGGGAGACCCAGTACTTC
TRBJ1-5 | - | TRBD1 | TRBV7-8 | CASSLTGQVDQPQHF | TGTGCCAGCAGCCTCACCGGACAGGTCGATCAGCCCCAGCATTTT
TRBJ2-6 | - | TRBD1 | TRBV5-5 | CASSLAGTAGANVLTF | TGTGCCAGCAGCTTGGCTGGGACAGCTGGGGCCAACGTCCTGACTTTC
TRBJ1-2 | - | - | TRBV5-4 | CASSVSSGYTF | TGTGCCAGCAGCGTGTCGAGTGGCTACACCTTC
TRBJ2-2 | - | - | TRBV7-2 | CASSLQGLNTGELFF | TGTGCCAGCAGCCTACAGGGACTAAACACCGGGGAGCTGTTTTTT
TRBJ1-1 | once | - | TRBV28 | CASSFSERATTEAFF | TGTGCCAGCAGTTTTAGTGAGAGGGCCACCACTGAAGCTTTCTTT
TRBJ1-3 | - | - | TRBV6-4 | CASRGRSSGNTIYF | TGTGCCAGCAGGGGGAGGTCTTCTGGAAACACCATATATTTT
TRBJ1-4 | - | TRBD1 | TRBV7-9 | CASSPGTGSNEKLFF | TGTGCCAGCAGCCCTGGGACAGGGTCCAATGAAAAACTGTTTTTT
TRBJ2-3 | - | TRBD2 | TRBV24-1 | CATRGTRITDTQYF | TGTGCCACCAGAGGGACTAGGATTACAGATACGCAGTATTTT
TRBJ1-1 | - | - | TRBV11-3 | CASSLGANTEAFF | TGTGCCAGCAGCTTAGGGGCGAACACTGAAGCTTTCTTT
TRBJ2-7 | once | TRBD1 | TRBV2 | CASSEVGQGTTYEQYF | TGTGCCAGCAGTGAAGTTGGACAGGGGACTACCTACGAGCAGTACTTC
TRBJ2-1 | - | - | TRBV12-3/TRBV12-4 | CASRTVNEQFF | TGTGCCAGCAGGACGGTGAATGAGCAGTTCTTC
TRBJ1-3 | - | - | TRBV9 | CASSVRVGSGNTIYF | TGTGCCAGCAGCGTAAGGGTCGGCTCTGGAAACACCATATATTTT
TRBJ1-3 | few | - | TRBV30 | CAWIPGYSGNTIYF | TGTGCCTGGATTCCAGGGTATTCTGGAAACACCATATATTTT
TRBJ2-7 | - | - | TRBV5-4 | CASSFSGNPYEQYF | TGTGCCAGCAGCTTCTCGGGGAACCCCTACGAGCAGTACTTC
TRBJ1-1 | - | - | TRBV7-9 | CASSLAGLTEAFF | TGTGCCAGCAGCTTAGCGGGACTGACTGAAGCTTTCTTT
TRBJ2-2 | - | - | TRBV19 | CASPHARTGELFF | TGTGCCAGTCCGCATGCAAGAACCGGGGAGCTGTTTTTT
TRBJ2-1 | - | TRBD2 | TRBV10-1 | CASSEGGGGADEQFF | TGCGCCAGCAGTGAGGGCGGCGGGGGGGCGGATGAGCAGTTCTTC
TRBJ2-3 | - | TRBD2 | TRBV9 | CASSVEGTSGRHRADTQYF | TGTGCCAGCAGCGTAGAAGGGACTAGCGGGAGACACCGTGCAGATACGCAGTATTTT
TRBJ2-7 | - | - | TRBV19 | CASSILPDNSYEQYF | TGTGCCAGTAGTATACTGCCGGACAACTCCTACGAGCAGTACTTC
TRBJ1-4 | - | - | TRBV25-1 | CASSELGGAGEKLFF | TGTGCCAGCAGTGAACTTGGGGGGGCTGGTGAAAAACTGTTTTTT
TRBJ1-2 | - | - | TRBV3-1/TRBV3-2 | CASSRTVNYGYTF | TGTGCCAGCAGCCGAACAGTCAACTATGGCTACACCTTC
TRBJ2-1 | - | TRBD2 | TRBV6-5 | CATRGLAVYNEQFF | TGTGCCACGCGGGGACTAGCGGTATACAATGAGCAGTTCTTC
TRBJ1-4 | - | - | TRBV2 | CASQSRASTNEKLFF | TGTGCCAGCCAATCCAGGGCCTCAACTAATGAAAAACTGTTTTTT
TRBJ1-5 | - | - | TRBV6-5 | CASSYSARSGNQPQHF | TGTGCCAGCAGTTACTCGGCGAGGAGTGGCAATCAGCCCCAGCATTTT
TRBJ1-3 | - | TRBD1 | TRBV19 | CASTTGEAGNTIYF | TGTGCCAGCACTACAGGGGAGGCTGGAAACACCATATATTTT
TRBJ1-1 | - | - | TRBV7-3 | CASSLGQANTEAFF | TGTGCCAGCAGCTTAGGCCAGGCGAACACTGAAGCTTTCTTT
TRBJ1-1 | - | TRBD1 | TRBV30 | CAWSTGQGRNTEAFF | TGTGCCTGGAGTACGGGACAGGGGAGAAACACTGAAGCTTTCTTT
TRBJ1-2 | - | TRBD1 | TRBV7-8 | CASSPAITGGARYGYTF | TGTGCCAGCAGCCCCGCCATTACAGGGGGCGCTCGGTATGGCTACACCTTC
TRBJ2-5 | - | - | TRBV5-1 | CASSRTGVFQETQYF | TGCGCCAGCAGCCGTACTGGCGTATTTCAAGAGACCCAGTACTTC
TRBJ2-7 | - | - | TRBV2 | CASSEALRRDNSYEQYF | TGTGCCAGCAGTGAAGCGCTTCGACGGGACAATTCCTACGAGCAGTACTTC
TRBJ2-5 | - | TRBD1 | TRBV6-2/TRBV6-3 | CASSWDRGKETQYF | TGTGCCAGCAGTTGGGACAGGGGGAAAGAGACCCAGTACTTC
TRBJ1-6 | once | - | TRBV2 | CASSVQTSGSPLHF | TGTGCCAGCAGTGTTCAGACATCAGGATCACCCCTCCACTTT
TRBJ2-5 | - | - | TRBV5-1 | CASSLGVATGRETQYF | TGCGCCAGCAGCTTGGGGGTAGCAACTGGTAGAGAGACCCAGTACTTC
TRBJ1-1 | - | - | TRBV6-1 | CASSQARATEAFF | TGTGCCAGCAGTCAAGCTAGGGCCACTGAAGCTTTCTTT
TRBJ2-1 | - | TRBD1 | TRBV18 | CASSLNDRVIGDEQFF | TGTGCCAGCTCACTGAACGACAGGGTTATTGGTGATGAGCAGTTCTTC
TRBJ2-5 | - | TRBD2 | TRBV7-6 | CASSFEATSGKETQYF | TGTGCCAGCAGCTTCGAAGCGACTAGCGGAAAAGAGACCCAGTACTTC
TRBJ2-2 | - | TRBD2 | TRBV10-2 | CASRSSGSHTGELFF | TGCGCCAGCAGAAGTAGCGGGAGTCACACCGGGGAGCTGTTTTTT
TRBJ2-7 | - | - | TRBV3-1/TRBV3-2 | CASSLSDYEQYF | TGTGCCAGCAGCCTCTCGGACTACGAGCAGTACTTC
TRBJ1-2 | - | - | TRBV18 | CASSPHPGVGDYGYTF | TGTGCCAGCTCACCGCACCCGGGGGTAGGGGACTATGGCTACACCTTC
TRBJ1-5 | - | - | TRBV19 | CASQWGGNQPQHF | TGTGCCAGCCAGTGGGGGGGAAATCAGCCCCAGCATTTT
TRBJ1-4 | once | - | TRBV3-1/TRBV3-2 | CASTLGPSGGKGLFF | TGTGCCAGCACCCTCGGACCCAGCGGTGGAAAAGGACTGTTTTTT
TRBJ1-6 | - | - | TRBV4-2 | CASSQDYARRNSPLHF | TGTGCCAGCAGCCAAGATTATGCACGGCGTAATTCACCCCTCCACTTT